These T cell receptor beta chains were read from a single sample in a study of vaccination effects on CD4 cells after COVID-19. These TCRs' antigens remain unknown. Profiling relied on immunoSEQ multiplex PCR, and the TCRdb table lists in-frame clones only, not all of them. The data show tens of thousands of clones, roughly 72% seen once. The source was CD4+ T cells from PBMCs cultured with HCoV-229E spike peptides, collected after COVID-19 vaccination. These receptors all stem from a human donor who received a COVID-19 vaccine. CDR3s include the opening cysteine and the closing phenylalanine or tryptophan. The D gene is left open where the match is weak. The size entry is marked missing in some rows and otherwise reads once, few, many or a size class.

TGCGCCAGCACCGGCGGGGGGAAAGAGACCCAGTACTTC CASTGGGKETQYF TRBD2 TRBJ2-5 TRBV5-1 NA
TGTGCCAGCAGTTACTCGATCGTAGGGGGGAAAGAGACCCAGTACTTC CASSYSIVGGKETQYF NA TRBJ2-5 TRBV6-5 NA
TGCGCCAGCACATCGGGGGGGAACACCGGGGAGCTGTTTTTT CASTSGGNTGELFF TRBD2 TRBJ2-2 TRBV5-1 NA
TGCGCCAGCAGTTCGGGACACAGTGTGGCTGAAGCTTTCTTT CASSSGHSVAEAFF NA TRBJ1-1 TRBV5-1 NA
TGCGCCAGCAGTGATTACGGGGACCGAGGGGGGACCCAGTACTTC CASSDYGDRGGTQYF NA TRBJ2-5 TRBV10-2 NA
TGTGCCAGCAGCCAAGATTGGGGACAGTCCTACAATGAGCAGTTCTTC CASSQDWGQSYNEQFF TRBD1 TRBJ2-1 TRBV3-1/TRBV3-2 few
TGTGCCAGCAGTTTAAGGTCGCGGGGGGGCCTAGAGACCCAGTACTTC CASSLRSRGGLETQYF TRBD2 TRBJ2-5 TRBV27 NA
TGTGCCAGCCATGCCTACGTTACAGGCGATCAGCCCCAGCATTTT CASHAYVTGDQPQHF NA TRBJ1-5 TRBV6-5 few
TGTGCCAGCAGCCTCTACAATGAGCAGTTCTTC CASSLYNEQFF NA TRBJ2-1 TRBV9 NA
TGTGCCAGCAGCCTAGGACAGGACGCGAACACCGGGGAGCTGTTTTTT CASSLGQDANTGELFF TRBD1 TRBJ2-2 TRBV7-3 NA
TGTGCCAGCAGCACGGGACAGGAGGGAAGTGAGCAGTTCTTC CASSTGQEGSEQFF TRBD1 TRBJ2-1 TRBV5-4 few
TGTGCCAGCAGCTTACTGAGCGGGTACAATGAGCAGTTCTTC CASSLLSGYNEQFF NA TRBJ2-1 TRBV11-1 NA
TGTGCCAGCAGTGAATTGGGCAGTGTCTCTGGAAACACCATATATTTT CASSELGSVSGNTIYF NA TRBJ1-3 TRBV25-1 NA
TGCAGCGTTGCCTCCACAGATACGCAGTATTTT CSVASTDTQYF NA TRBJ2-3 TRBV29-1 NA
TGTGCCAGTACGCCCCTCGACAGCATGAACACTGAAGCTTTCTTT CASTPLDSMNTEAFF NA TRBJ1-1 TRBV19 NA
TGTGCCAGCAGGGGGACAGGGTTTCAAGAAGCTTTCTTT CASRGTGFQEAFF TRBD1 TRBJ1-1 TRBV6-4 NA
TGTGCCAGCAGTCTTTACTCCTATAATTCACCCCTCCACTTT CASSLYSYNSPLHF NA TRBJ1-6 TRBV5-6 NA
TGTGCCAGCAGCCAGCAGTACAATCAGCCCCAGCATTTT CASSQQYNQPQHF NA TRBJ1-5 TRBV3-1/TRBV3-2 once